Listed below are T cell receptor beta chains from one sample, sequenced in a study of shared clonotypes between healthy human individuals. Assay: immunoSEQ multiplex PCR; the TCRdb copy retains only in-frame clones and omits some. The sample records fewer than 3 million clones, roughly 92% being singletons. The sequencing sample was made of naive CD4+ T cells from PBMCs. All receptors come from a young man in good health. Some clones in this sample may be carry-over from other donors' samples. The CDR3 runs from the conserved cysteine through the conserved F or W. The D gene is left open where the match is weak. Part of the rows lack a size; the others show once, few, many or a class for expanded clones.

TRBJ2-5,NA,TRBV5-1,NA,CASRLLGQETQYF,TGCGCCAGCAGGCTGTTGGGCCAAGAGACCCAGTACTTC
TRBJ1-1,NA,TRBV7-3,NA,CASSLKGGGLGEAFF,TGTGCCAGCAGCTTAAAGGGAGGCGGCTTGGGTGAAGCTTTCTTT
TRBJ2-1,NA,TRBV19,TRBD2,CASSSRTSGNYNEQFF,TGTGCCAGTAGTAGCCGGACTAGCGGGAACTACAATGAGCAGTTCTTC
TRBJ1-1,NA,TRBV7-2,NA,CASSLIRGEEAFF,TGTGCCAGCAGCTTAATCCGGGGCGAAGAAGCTTTCTTT
TRBJ1-4,NA,TRBV28,TRBD1,CASSYRGRSEKLFF,TGTGCCAGCAGTTACAGGGGGCGTAGTGAAAAACTGTTTTTT
TRBJ1-5,NA,TRBV10-1,NA,CASRPVIVGDQPQHF,TGCGCCAGCAGGCCGGTGATAGTAGGCGATCAGCCCCAGCATTTT
TRBJ2-1,NA,TRBV5-4,NA,CASSLGGISNEQFF,TGTGCCAGCAGCTTGGGAGGGATAAGCAATGAGCAGTTCTTC
TRBJ2-3,once,TRBV4-3,TRBD2,CASSQDLGLATVGTDTQYF,TGCGCCAGCAGCCAAGATCTGGGACTAGCGACGGTCGGCACAGATACGCAGTATTTT
TRBJ1-1,NA,TRBV21-1,NA,CARNKKRQGGTEAFF,TGTGCCAGAAACAAAAAGAGACAGGGGGGCACTGAAGCTTTCTTT
TRBJ2-4,NA,TRBV5-1,NA,CASSLEGWGANIQYF,TGCGCCAGCAGCTTGGAAGGATGGGGGGCAAACATTCAGTACTTC
TRBJ2-7,NA,TRBV7-2,TRBD2,CASSLGGGRYGYEQYF,TGTGCCAGCAGCTTAGGGGGAGGGCGATATGGCTACGAGCAGTACTTC
TRBJ1-4,few,TRBV7-8,NA,CASSRRPSNEKLFF,TGTGCCAGCAGCCGGCGCCCTTCTAATGAAAAACTGTTTTTT
TRBJ2-1,NA,TRBV27,NA,CASRGGPYSYNEQFF,TGTGCCAGCAGGGGGGGACCTTACTCCTACAATGAGCAGTTCTTC
TRBJ2-3,NA,TRBV5-5,NA,CASSPSPRSSYTDTQYF,TGTGCCAGCAGCCCCTCCCCCAGATCTAGTTACACAGATACGCAGTATTTT
TRBJ2-1,once,TRBV2,NA,CALGVYSSEQFF,TGTGCTCTAGGCGTATATAGTTCGGAGCAGTTCTTC
TRBJ2-3,NA,TRBV7-3,NA,CASSLGVASTDTQYF,TGTGCCAGCAGCTTAGGGGTGGCTAGCACAGATACGCAGTATTTT
TRBJ2-4,NA,TRBV19,NA,CASSIGQQNIQYF,TGTGCCAGTAGTATCGGACAGCAAAACATTCAGTACTTC
TRBJ1-1,NA,TRBV5-1,NA,CASSSPGGTEAFF,TGCGCCAGCAGCTCCCCAGGAGGCACTGAAGCTTTCTTT
TRBJ1-1,NA,TRBV28,NA,CASSLGGRGNTEAFF,TGTGCCAGCAGTTTAGGGGGCCGGGGGAACACTGAAGCTTTCTTT
TRBJ2-3,NA,TRBV5-1,NA,CASSLASRGPDTQYF,TGCGCCAGCAGCTTGGCGTCCAGGGGCCCAGATACGCAGTATTTT
TRBJ2-3,NA,TRBV2,NA,CASSPLEDTQYF,TGTGCCAGCAGTCCACTAGAAGATACGCAGTATTTT